The 18 T cell receptor beta chains below were found in one sample sequenced in a study of cytomegalovirus exposure and HLA in healthy donors. The PCR had 60 Vbeta and 13 Jbeta primers. TCRdb keeps only in-frame clones here, not all; method: immunoSEQ multiplex PCR. The repertoire holds 65,000 or so clones, almost 80% seen once, with around 2.9% in the top ten. Source material: PBMCs. The receptors were gathered from a girl under 18 in good health and CMV-seropositive.

This clone was picked up a small number of times. The rearrangement links TRBV6-5 to TRBJ1-1; D unresolved. CDR3 length: 13 residues. The germline V gene has CDR1 MNHEY and CDR2 SVGAGI. V lost 3 bases to trimming and J lost 8 bases, with 13 bases between them. The CDR3 nucleotides are TGTGCCAGCAGTTATTCTAAGTGGTCGGAAGCTTTCTTT. Amino acids: CASSYSKWSEAFF.

This clone showed up just a few times. This chain connects TRBV10-3 to TRBJ2-7; the match to TRBD2 covers 12 bases. V dropped 4 bases and J dropped 5; count of bases not matched to a gene: 6. Germline CDR1 reads ENHRY; CDR2 reads SYGVKD. The CDR3 is made up of 15 amino acids. DNA for the CDR3: TGTGCCATCAGTGCCAGGACTAGCGGGAAGAACGAGCAGTACTTC. Translation: CAISARTSGKNEQYF.

In the case of this clone: The sample has other DNA sequences that encode this CDR3 too. This rearrangement joins TRBV15 to TRBJ1-4, with D possibly being TRBD1 (6 bases). The CDR3 is 13 residues long. The V end was cut by 0 bases, the J end by 8 bases, with 7 bases between. Germline assignment: CDR1 LNHNV and CDR2 YYDKDF (reference sequence). The CDR3 bases are TGTGCCACCAGCAGAGACAGGGGCGAAAAACTGTTTTTT. Its translation: CATSRDRGEKLFF.

The chain has TRBV6-1 and TRBJ2-5; TRBD2 matches 9 bases. The ends lost 0 bases at V and 7 bases at J; junction bases unmatched: 6. CDR3 length: 15 residues. Germline CDR1 and CDR2: MNHNS and SASEGT. CDR3 in DNA: TGTGCCAGCAGTGAAGCAGGACTAGCGCGGGGGACCCAGTACTTC. Protein sequence: CASSEAGLARGTQYF.

The J gene is TRBJ2-7, the V gene TRBV30, with TRBD1 matching 9 bases. V shed 3 bases and J 4 bases; nucleotides not matched to a gene: 4. Germline-derived CDR1 and CDR2 are GTSNPN and SVGIG (reference sequence). This CDR3 contains 13 residues. CDR3 sequence reads: CAWSTGGRYEQYF. The DNA for the CDR3 is TGTGCCTGGAGCACAGGGGGCCGATACGAGCAGTACTTC. Filled out from reference TRBV30 and TRBJ2-7, the complete variable domain reads SQTIHQWPATLVQPVGSPLSLECTVEGTSNPNLYWYRQAAGRGLQLLFYSVGIGQISSEVPQNLSASRPQDRQFILSSKKLLLSDSGFYLCAWSTGGRYEQYFGPGTRLTVT.

The chain is built from TRBV25-1 and TRBJ1-2; D gene ambiguous. Trimming took off 7 bases at V and 5 bases at J, with 11 bases between the two ends. The germline V gene encodes CDR1 MGHDK and CDR2 SYGVNS. There are 12 residues in the CDR3. CDR3 in amino acids: CASKDGGYGYTF. As DNA, the CDR3 is TGTGCCAGCAAGGACGGAGGATATGGCTACACCTTC.

The V and J genes are TRBV7-9 and TRBJ2-5; TRBD1 aligns across 9 bases. J was trimmed by 5 bases and V by 1 base; bases with no gene match: 8. Germline loops: CDR1 SEHNR, CDR2 FQNEAQ (reference sequence). The CDR3 covers 16 residues. The CDR3 nucleotides read TGTGCCAGCAGCTTAGTTGGGGGACAGGGTGCGGAGACCCAGTACTTC. This translates into CASSLVGGQGAETQYF.

The gene calls are TRBV28 and TRBJ2-7, with 7 bases fitting TRBD1. The germline gives CDR1 MDHEN, CDR2 SYDVKM. The length of the CDR3 is 14 residues. V lost 7 bases, J lost 5 bases, and 11 bases stayed unmatched. CDR3 residues: CASTYDRAGHEQYF. CDR3 DNA: TGTGCCAGCACCTACGACAGGGCCGGGCACGAGCAGTACTTC.

The chain recombines TRBV5-6 with TRBJ1-2; TRBD1 might be the D (5 bases). Germline V lookup: CDR1 SGHDT, CDR2 YYEEEE. CDR3 length: 14 residues. V lost 2 bases and J 4 bases, leaving 12 bases between the germline ends. In DNA, the CDR3 is TGTGCCAGCAGCTTTATGGGCCAGGGCTATGGCTACACCTTC. It encodes CASSFMGQGYGYTF.

CDR3 protein: CASSLYMNTEAFF. DNA of the CDR3: TGCGCCAGCAGCCTGTATATGAACACTGAAGCTTTCTTT. The chain employs TRBV5-1 and TRBJ1-1, with D unresolved. The ends were cut back, 4 bases at V and 0 bases at J, with 7 bases in the middle. This CDR3 comprises 13 residues. CDR1 SGHRS and CDR2 YFSETQ come from the germline V gene.

This clone was detected once. The V call is TRBV5-1, the J call TRBJ2-3, with 9 nucleotides matching TRBD2. CDR3 length equals 15 residues. Germline CDR1 is SGHRS and CDR2 is YFSETQ. J gave up 4 bases and V 3 bases, and 6 bases lay outside the gene matches. CDR3: CASSSGLAMADTQYF. Written as DNA, the CDR3 is TGCGCCAGCAGCTCCGGACTAGCGATGGCAGATACGCAGTATTTT.

The V and J genes are TRBV5-1 and TRBJ2-1; weak D call: TRBD1 (5 bases). V was clipped by 0 bases and J by 6 bases, with 7 bases between them. In germline, CDR1 is SGHRS, CDR2 YFSETQ. This CDR3 region has 13 residues. DNA of the CDR3: TGCGCCAGCAGCTTGGGTAGGGGCAATGAGCAGTTCTTC. It encodes CASSLGRGNEQFF. Full variable domain (outside the CDR3, taken from reference TRBV5-1 and TRBJ2-1): KAGVTQTPRYLIKTRGQQVTLSCSPISGHRSVSWYQQTPGQGLQFLFEYFSETQRNKGNFPGRFSGRQFSNSRSEMNVSTLELGDSALYLCASSLGRGNEQFFGPGTRLTVL.

The genes are TRBV5-6 and TRBJ2-5; D call uncertain. The CDR3 is made up of 14 amino acids. V shed 0 bases and J shed 5 bases, with 11 bases lying between them. The germline V gene has CDR1 SGHDT and CDR2 YYEEEE. In DNA, the CDR3 is TGTGCCAGCAGCTTGGGTAGCCGGGTTGAGACCCAGTACTTC. This translates into CASSLGSRVETQYF. The full variable domain, with the rest looked up from reference TRBV5-6 and TRBJ2-5, is DAGVTQSPTHLIKTRGQQVTLRCSPKSGHDTVSWYQQALGQGPQFIFQYYEEEERQRGNFPDRFSGHQFPNYSSELNVNALLLGDSALYLCASSLGSRVETQYFGPGTRLLVL.

This chain connects TRBV5-1 to TRBJ1-6; D may be TRBD1 (6 bases). With 0 bases removed from V and 7 bases from J, the gap between germline ends came to 8 bases. This CDR3 is built from 14 residues. CDR1 and CDR2 from the germline V gene are SGHRS and YFSETQ. The DNA of the CDR3 is TGCGCCAGCAGCTTGGGACAGGAGAATTCACCCCTCCACTTT. Its protein is CASSLGQENSPLHF.

This clone was recorded once. The rearrangement uses TRBV28 and TRBJ2-7; maybe TRBD1 (6 bases). The ends were cut back, 5 bases at V and 1 base at J, with 15 bases in the middle. The CDR3 runs to 15 residues. Germline lookup yields CDR1 MDHEN and CDR2 SYDVKM. CDR3 residues: CASSKRQESSYEQYF. The CDR3 region has the DNA TGTGCCAGCAGTAAACGACAGGAGAGTTCCTACGAGCAGTACTTC.

DNA for the CDR3: TGTGCCAGCAGTTCAAGACAGGTCATCAACACTGAAGCTTTCTTT. Residues: CASSSRQVINTEAFF. This chain joins TRBV28 and TRBJ1-1; D might be TRBD1 (6 bases). The length of the CDR3 is 15 residues. Trimming removed 4 bases from V and 2 bases from J, with 14 bases in between. Per the germline V gene, CDR1 is MDHEN and CDR2 is SYDVKM.

This sequence joins TRBV5-1 and TRBJ1-2; TRBD1 matches 7 bases. Looked up from germline, CDR1 is SGHRS and CDR2 is YFSETQ. J lost 1 base, V lost 8 bases, and 5 bases had no gene match. The CDR3 extends over 13 amino acids. The CDR3 region is CASTTGNNYGYTF. Written as DNA, the CDR3 is TGCGCCAGTACGACAGGGAATAACTATGGCTACACCTTC.

The chain recombines TRBV6-1 with TRBJ1-1; 7 nucleotides align to TRBD1. The CDR3 extends over 16 amino acids. Trimming at V came to 4 bases and at J to 5 bases, leaving 13 bases not matched to a gene. Per germline, CDR1 MNHNS and CDR2 SASEGT. CDR3 DNA sequence: TGTGCCAGCAGTGGAGGGGGCGGTAAGATCAGGACTGAAGCTTTCTTT. This encodes CASSGGGGKIRTEAFF.